The sequence of this T cell receptor (beta chain) was determined in a study of T cells after yellow fever vaccination. TCRdb reanalysed the 5' RACE reads using MiXCR and keeps one entry per CDR3 protein. The table records some 350,000 distinct CDR3 sequences, around 10% of them present only once. The germline V gene has CDR1 SGDLS and CDR2 YYNGEE. V gave up 3 bases and J gave up 10 bases, with 14 bases separating them. This CDR3 contains 13 residues. The sample holds many counts of this clonotype. The chain carries TRBV9 and TRBJ2-1, with no clear D. The TCR was taken from a man between 18 and 29 years old who received the YFV17D yellow fever vaccine. The sample consisted of PBMCs, taken on the day of the first yellow fever vaccination. The CDR3 nucleotides are TGTGCCAGCAGCGCGGCCGCTCTGTCGGAGCAGTTCTTC. Protein sequence: CASSAAALSEQFF.